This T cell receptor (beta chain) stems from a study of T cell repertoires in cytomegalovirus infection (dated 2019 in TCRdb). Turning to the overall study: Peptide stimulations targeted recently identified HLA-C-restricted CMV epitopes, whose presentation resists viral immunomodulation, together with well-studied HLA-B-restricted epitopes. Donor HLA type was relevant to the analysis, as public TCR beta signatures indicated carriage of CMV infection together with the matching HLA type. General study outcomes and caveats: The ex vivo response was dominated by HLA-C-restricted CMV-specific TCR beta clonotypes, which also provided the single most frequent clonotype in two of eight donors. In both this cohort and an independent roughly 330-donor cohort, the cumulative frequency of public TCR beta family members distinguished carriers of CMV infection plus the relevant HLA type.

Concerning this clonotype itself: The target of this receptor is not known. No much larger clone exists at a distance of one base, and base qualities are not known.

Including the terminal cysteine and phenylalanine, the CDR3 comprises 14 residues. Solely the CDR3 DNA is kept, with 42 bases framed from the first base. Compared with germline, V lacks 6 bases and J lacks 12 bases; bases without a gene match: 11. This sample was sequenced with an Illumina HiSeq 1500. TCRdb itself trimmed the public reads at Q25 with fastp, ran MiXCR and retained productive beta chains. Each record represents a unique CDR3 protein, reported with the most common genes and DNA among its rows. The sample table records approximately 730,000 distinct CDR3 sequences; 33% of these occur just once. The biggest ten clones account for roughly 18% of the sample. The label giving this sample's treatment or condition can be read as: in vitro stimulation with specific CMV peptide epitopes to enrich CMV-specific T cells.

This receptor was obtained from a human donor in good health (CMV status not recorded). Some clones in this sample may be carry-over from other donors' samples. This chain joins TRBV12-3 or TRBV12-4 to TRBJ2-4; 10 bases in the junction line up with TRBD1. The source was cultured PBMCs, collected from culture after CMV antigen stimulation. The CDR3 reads CASRDEDRGGPQYF. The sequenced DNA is TGTGCCAGCAGGGATGAGGACAGGGGGGGCCCTCAGTACTTC.